The 25 T cell receptor beta chains below all came from one sample that was sequenced in a study of blood T cells in healthy people across ages. Alongside a J-beta primer mix, a sample-barcoded 5' primer served in a second PCR lasting about 7 to 12 cycles. Using its own MiXCR run on the 5' RACE reads, TCRdb lists one record per CDR3 protein. This sample has 540,000 or so distinct CDR3 sequences, with around 24% found just once. The data also belong to a second study, concerning T cells of mothers and their children.

Material: blood. The source of these receptors is a boy between 10 and 17 years old in good health.

This chain uses TRBV28 with TRBJ2-3, with 7 nucleotides matching TRBD1. The germline CDR1 and CDR2 sequences are MDHEN and SYDVKM. The V and J ends lost 6 bases and 7 bases, in that order; junction bases with no gene match: 13. The CDR3 sequence is 15 residues long. In nucleotides, the CDR3 is TGTGCCAGCAGCTCCCCAGGGGGTGTGGTAAATACGCAGTATTTT. Translated, it gives CASSSPGGVVNTQYF.

This clonotype was found a few times. Germline is not matched at one junction end, which may reflect a read error. This chain links TRBV7-2 with TRBJ2-1; 10 bases fit TRBD2. The J call may be incorrect, as the DNA end agrees better with TRBJ2-5. The CDR3 is made up of 14 amino acids. In germline, CDR1 is SGHTA, CDR2 FQGNSA. The CDR3 DNA reads as TGTACCAGCAGCCTAGCGGGGGTCCGGGAGACCCAGTACTTC. Translation gives CTSSLAGVRETQYF.

V usage is TRBV5-1 and J usage is TRBJ2-7; D ambiguous. The CDR3 contains 16 residues. Trimming took 0 bases from V and 2 from J, leaving 15 bases between them. Germline CDR1 SGHRS, CDR2 YFSETQ. The CDR3, as DNA: TGCGCCAGCAGCTTGGAGGCTCTCACCCGAGCCTACGAGCAGTACTTC. Its translation: CASSLEALTRAYEQYF.

Many counts were recorded for this clonotype. J is TRBJ1-2 and V is TRBV20-1, with D uncertain. Germline lookup yields CDR1 DFQATT and CDR2 SNEGSKA (reference sequence). CDR3 length equals 13 residues. Trimming removed 5 bases at V and 6 bases at J, with 16 bases between. CDR3 in amino acids: CSALPAPGDGYTF. CDR3 coding DNA: TGCAGTGCTCTCCCTGCCCCCGGCGATGGCTACACCTTC.

The J gene is TRBJ2-3, the V gene TRBV10-3; 10 bases are shared with TRBD1. The CDR3 totals 16 residues. V lost 0 bases and J lost 1; bases outside the gene matches: 1. Germline V CDR1 and CDR2: ENHRY, SYGVKD. CDR3 protein: CAISESGTGGTDTQYF. The CDR3 DNA follows: TGTGCCATCAGTGAGTCGGGGACAGGGGGCACAGATACGCAGTATTTT.

J is TRBJ2-1 and V is TRBV19; 10 positions agree with TRBD2. Losses at the gene ends were 0 bases for V and 12 bases for J; bases not matched to a gene: 14. The germline V gene has CDR1 LNHDA and CDR2 SQIVND (reference sequence). The CDR3 totals 17 residues. The CDR3 is CASSIDRLAGAWVGQFF. CDR3 bases: TGTGCCAGTAGTATAGATAGGCTAGCGGGAGCATGGGTCGGGCAGTTCTTC.

The J gene is TRBJ2-7, the V gene TRBV6-2 or TRBV6-3, with D perhaps matching TRBD1 (5 bases). The V end lost 0 bases, the J end lost 4 bases, and 13 bases lay between the germline ends. The CDR3 has 15 residues. CDR1 is MNHEY, CDR2 SVGEGT, per germline. The CDR3 DNA reads as TGTGCCAGCAGTTACTCGACAGCCCAGGAATACGAGCAGTACTTC. This gives the protein CASSYSTAQEYEQYF.

This sequence joins TRBV7-2 and TRBJ2-5; 10 positions match TRBD2. Germline V gene sequence: CDR1 SGHTA, CDR2 FQGNSA. With V trimmed by 3 bases and J by 9 bases, 4 bases remained unmatched. This CDR3 is 13 amino acids long. CDR3 DNA: TGTGCCAGCAGCTTTGGAGCGGGGGGGGCCCAGTACTTC. Protein: CASSFGAGGAQYF.

The chain's CDR3 is CSALDRRNYGYTF. CDR3 DNA: TGCAGTGCTCTGGACAGGCGCAACTATGGCTACACCTTC. The chain joins TRBV20-1 to TRBJ1-2; 7 bases map to TRBD1. The trim removed 5 bases at V and 2 bases at J, leaving 5 bases unmatched. The CDR3 consists of 13 residues. Germline loops: CDR1 DFQATT, CDR2 SNEGSKA (reference sequence).

This clonotype appeared a few times. The chain recombines TRBV20-1 with TRBJ1-5, with D possibly matching TRBD1 (5 bases). The CDR3 runs to 17 residues. CDR1 and CDR2 (germline): DFQATT, SNEGSKA (reference sequence). The germline V and J ends were trimmed by 0 bases and 1 base, with 16 bases remaining between them. CDR3 residues: CSARDERGPGSNQPQHF. As DNA, the CDR3 is TGCAGTGCTAGAGATGAAAGGGGACCTGGGAGCAATCAGCCCCAGCATTTT.

This clonotype was detected a few times. The J gene is TRBJ2-2, the V gene TRBV5-5, with TRBD2 matching over 9 bases. The CDR3 spans 16 residues. From germline, CDR1 is SGHKS and CDR2 YYEKEE (reference sequence). With V trimmed by 6 bases and J by 4 bases, 10 bases remained unmatched. Here the CDR3 DNA reads TGTGCCAGCAAAGTGAATAGCGGGAGTTTCACCGGGGAGCTGTTTTTT. It encodes CASKVNSGSFTGELFF.

This clonotype has only a few counts. The V gene is TRBV13, the J gene TRBJ2-1; 13 nucleotides align to TRBD2. V lost 6 bases, J lost 1 base, and 12 bases stayed unmatched. The germline gives CDR1 PRHDT, CDR2 FYEKMQ (reference sequence). The CDR3 loop spans 19 amino acids. DNA for the CDR3: TGTGCCAGCAGGGGAGAGACTAGCGGGGGGTACCTATCCTACAATGAGCAGTTCTTC. Translated: CASRGETSGGYLSYNEQFF.

The rearrangement links TRBV6-2 or TRBV6-3 to TRBJ2-5; D unresolved. The J call may be in error: the DNA end matches TRBJ2-7 better. Looked up from germline, CDR1 is MNHEY and CDR2 is SVGEGT. This CDR3 is built from 12 residues. CDR3 nucleotide sequence: TGTGCCAGCGCAGGCGAGAACTACGAGCAGTACTTC. This encodes CASAGENYEQYF.

There are a few counts of this clonotype. The genes are TRBV6-6 and TRBJ2-5, with D unclear. Judging by the DNA end, TRBJ2-7 fits better; the J call may be wrong. The germline V gene has CDR1 MNHNY and CDR2 SVGAGI (reference sequence). CDR3 length: 14 amino acids. This CDR3 is CASSYPDAPYEQYF. As DNA, the CDR3 is TGTGCCAGCAGTTATCCGGACGCCCCCTACGAGCAGTACTTC.

This clonotype was seen more than once but under ten times. This chain links TRBV29-1 with TRBJ2-5; D remains ambiguous. The J call may be mistaken, given a closer DNA end match to TRBJ2-7. From germline, CDR1 is SQVTM and CDR2 ANQGSEA. The CDR3 runs to 12 residues. For the CDR3, the DNA is TGCAGCGTTGGCGACCCCACCTACGAGCAGTACTTC. This gives the protein CSVGDPTYEQYF.

This clonotype was seen once. The J gene is TRBJ2-5, the V gene TRBV20-1; D may be TRBD1 (8 bases). With the DNA end fitting TRBJ2-1 better, the J assignment may be wrong. The CDR3 loop spans 15 amino acids. Germline CDR1 is DFQATT and CDR2 is SNEGSKA (reference sequence). The CDR3 loop reads CSANHRGRGYNEQFF. CDR3 in DNA: TGCAGTGCAAACCACAGGGGGAGGGGGTACAATGAGCAGTTCTTC.

This clonotype was picked up one time. The rearrangement uses TRBV30 and TRBJ1-4; the match to TRBD1 covers 11 bases. Trimming took 3 bases from V and 5 from J; bases not matched to a gene: 5. Germline CDR1 GTSNPN, CDR2 SVGIG (reference sequence). CDR3 length: 15 amino acids. The chain's CDR3 is CAWSSGQGANEKLFF. CDR3 sequence (DNA): TGTGCCTGGAGCTCCGGACAGGGGGCAAATGAAAAACTGTTTTTT.

The rearrangement links TRBV7-2 to TRBJ2-5; D is undetermined. V was cut by 2 bases and J by 5 bases, with 18 bases left in between. In germline, CDR1 is SGHTA, CDR2 FQGNSA. The CDR3 is 16 amino acids. Here the CDR3 reads CASSLSAAPLRETQYF. The CDR3 DNA follows: TGTGCCAGCAGCTTAAGCGCGGCCCCATTGAGGGAGACCCAGTACTTC.

This chain links TRBV7-9 with TRBJ2-5; no clear D gene. CDR3 length: 13 residues. Trimming shortened V by 8 bases and J by 2 bases, and 12 bases separated the two germline ends. CDR1 SEHNR and CDR2 FQNEAQ come from the germline V gene (reference sequence). CDR3 amino acids: CASHNSPQETQYF. CDR3 nucleotide sequence: TGTGCCAGCCATAATAGTCCACAAGAGACCCAGTACTTC.

The table lists this clonotype with a count of one. The CDR3 ends on some other residue instead of the conserved phenylalanine or tryptophan, so this is likely a read error. V usage is TRBV10-3 and J usage is TRBJ2-5; the D gene is possibly TRBD1 (5 bases). Trimming removed 0 bases at V and 4 bases at J, with 15 bases between. Per the germline V gene, CDR1 is ENHRY and CDR2 is SYGVKD. This CDR3 has 16 residues. CDR3 region: CAISESSVGVAETQYS. CDR3 DNA: TGTGCCATCAGTGAGTCATCGGTAGGGGTGGCAGAGACCCAGTACTCC.

This clonotype has more than one count but fewer than ten. J is TRBJ1-2 and V is TRBV6-6; D call uncertain. Germline loops: CDR1 MNHNY, CDR2 SVGAGI (reference sequence). V lost 2 bases and J 2 bases, leaving 9 bases between the germline ends. This CDR3 is 14 amino acids long. CDR3: CASSYGQFNYGYTF. DNA for the CDR3: TGTGCCAGCAGTTACGGGCAGTTCAACTATGGCTACACCTTC.

The rearrangement uses TRBV14 and TRBJ2-1, with D perhaps TRBD1 (6 bases). Looked up from germline, CDR1 is SGHDN and CDR2 is FVKESK. CDR3 length: 16 residues. V lost 3 bases, J lost 6 bases, and 18 bases lay in between. CDR3 loop: CASSHYRVVRPNEQFF. The CDR3 DNA reads TGTGCCAGCAGCCATTACAGGGTTGTGAGGCCCAATGAGCAGTTCTTC.

V and J are TRBV19 and TRBJ2-3; D is perhaps TRBD2 (6 bases). V was trimmed by 4 bases and J by 2 bases, leaving 16 bases between them. There are 16 residues in the CDR3. Looked up from germline, CDR1 is LNHDA and CDR2 is SQIVND (reference sequence). Here the CDR3 DNA reads TGTGCCAGTAGTAACGAGGGACTTGCTTTCACAGATACGCAGTATTTT. It codes for CASSNEGLAFTDTQYF.

This clonotype was observed at least ten times. V is TRBV7-9 and J is TRBJ2-5; maybe TRBD2 (6 bases). V shed 1 base and J shed 2 bases, with 8 bases lying between them. Germline V gene lookup returns CDR1 SEHNR and CDR2 FQNEAQ (reference sequence). The CDR3 is 14 amino acids. CDR3 residues: CASSLGGIQETQYF. The CDR3 DNA reads as TGTGCCAGCAGCTTAGGCGGGATTCAAGAGACCCAGTACTTC.

This clonotype has a handful of counts. This chain uses TRBV29-1 with TRBJ1-2, with D tentatively TRBD1 (5 bases). V was clipped by 2 bases and J by 10 bases, with 17 bases between them. In germline, CDR1 is SQVTM, CDR2 ANQGSEA. The CDR3 loop spans 13 amino acids. The CDR3 DNA is TGCAGCGTTGAACATGGGGCCCTCGGAAACTACACCTTC. Translation: CSVEHGALGNYTF. The complete variable domain, with remaining parts taken from reference TRBV29-1 and TRBJ1-2, reads SAVISQKPSRDICQRGTSLTIQCQVDSQVTMMFWYRQQPGQSLTLIATANQGSEATYESGFVIDKFPISRPNLTFSTLTVSNMSPEDSSIYLCSVEHGALGNYTFGSGTRLTVV.